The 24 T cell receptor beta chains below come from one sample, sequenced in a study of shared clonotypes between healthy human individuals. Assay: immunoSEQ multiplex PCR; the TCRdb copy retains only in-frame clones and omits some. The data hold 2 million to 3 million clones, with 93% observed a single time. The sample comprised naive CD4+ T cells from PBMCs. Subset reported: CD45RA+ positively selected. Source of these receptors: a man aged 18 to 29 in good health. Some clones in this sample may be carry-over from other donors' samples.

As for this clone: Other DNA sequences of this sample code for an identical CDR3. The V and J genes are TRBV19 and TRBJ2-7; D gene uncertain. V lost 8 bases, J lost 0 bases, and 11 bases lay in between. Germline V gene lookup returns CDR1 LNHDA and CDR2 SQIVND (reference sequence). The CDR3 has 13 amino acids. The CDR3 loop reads CASSRVGSYEQYF. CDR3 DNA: TGTGCCAGTTCCCGCGTGGGCTCCTACGAGCAGTACTTC.

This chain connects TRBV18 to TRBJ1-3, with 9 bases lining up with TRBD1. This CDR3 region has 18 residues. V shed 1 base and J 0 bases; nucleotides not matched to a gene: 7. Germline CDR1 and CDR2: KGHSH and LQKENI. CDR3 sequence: CASSPRPGTGTSGNTIYF. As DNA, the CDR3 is TGTGCCAGCTCACCACGACCCGGGACAGGGACCTCTGGAAACACCATATATTTT.

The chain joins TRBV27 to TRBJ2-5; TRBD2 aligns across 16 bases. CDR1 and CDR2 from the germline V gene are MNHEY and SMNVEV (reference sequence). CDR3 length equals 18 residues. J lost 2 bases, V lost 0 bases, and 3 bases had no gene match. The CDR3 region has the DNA TGTGCCAGCAGTTTATCCCCGGGACTAGCGGGAGGGCAAGAGACCCAGTACTTC. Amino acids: CASSLSPGLAGGQETQYF.

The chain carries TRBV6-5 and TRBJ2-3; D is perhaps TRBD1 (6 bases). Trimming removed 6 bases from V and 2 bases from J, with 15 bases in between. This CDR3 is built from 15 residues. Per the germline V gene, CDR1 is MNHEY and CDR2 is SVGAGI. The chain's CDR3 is CASRGDIAHTDTQYF. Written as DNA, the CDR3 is TGTGCCAGCAGGGGGGACATTGCTCACACAGATACGCAGTATTTT.

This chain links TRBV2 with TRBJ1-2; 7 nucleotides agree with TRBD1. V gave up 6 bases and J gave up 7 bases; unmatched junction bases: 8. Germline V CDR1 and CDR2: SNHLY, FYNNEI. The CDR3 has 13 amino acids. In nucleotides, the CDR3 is TGTGCCAGCAGCTTCCCAGGGGGGGCTGGCTACACCTTC. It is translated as CASSFPGGAGYTF.

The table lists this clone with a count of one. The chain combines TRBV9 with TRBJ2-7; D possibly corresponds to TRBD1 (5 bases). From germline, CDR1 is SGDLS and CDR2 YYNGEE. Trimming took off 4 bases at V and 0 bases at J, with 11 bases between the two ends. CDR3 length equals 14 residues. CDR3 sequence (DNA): TGTGCCAGCAGCCCGGACATCAACTCCTACGAGCAGTACTTC. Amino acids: CASSPDINSYEQYF.

The CDR3 loop reads CSVGQLLYNEQFF. The CDR3, as DNA: TGCAGCGTTGGCCAGCTTCTCTACAATGAGCAGTTCTTC. This chain connects TRBV29-1 to TRBJ2-1, with D uncertain. The CDR3 contains 13 residues. V shed 4 bases and J shed 3 bases, with 10 bases lying between them. CDR1 and CDR2 from the germline V gene are SQVTM and ANQGSEA.

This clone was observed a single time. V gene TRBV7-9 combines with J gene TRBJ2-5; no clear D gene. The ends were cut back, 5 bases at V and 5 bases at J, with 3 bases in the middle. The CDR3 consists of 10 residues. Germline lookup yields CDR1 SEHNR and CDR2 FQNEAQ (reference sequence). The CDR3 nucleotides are TGTGCCAGCAGCGTCGAGACCCAGTACTTC. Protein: CASSVETQYF.

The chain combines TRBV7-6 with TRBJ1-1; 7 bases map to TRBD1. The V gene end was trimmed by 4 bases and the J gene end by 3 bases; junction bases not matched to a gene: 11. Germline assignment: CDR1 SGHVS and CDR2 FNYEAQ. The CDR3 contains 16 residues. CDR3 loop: CASSSEHMTGYTEAFF. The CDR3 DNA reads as TGTGCCAGCAGCTCCGAGCACATGACAGGGTACACTGAAGCTTTCTTT.

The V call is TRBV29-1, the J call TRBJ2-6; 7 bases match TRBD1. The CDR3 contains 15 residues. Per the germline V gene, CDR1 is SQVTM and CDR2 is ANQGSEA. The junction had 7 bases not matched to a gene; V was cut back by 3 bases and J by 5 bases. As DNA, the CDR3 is TGCAGCGTTGAGGAACAGGGGAGATGGGCCAACGTCCTGACTTTC. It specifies CSVEEQGRWANVLTF.

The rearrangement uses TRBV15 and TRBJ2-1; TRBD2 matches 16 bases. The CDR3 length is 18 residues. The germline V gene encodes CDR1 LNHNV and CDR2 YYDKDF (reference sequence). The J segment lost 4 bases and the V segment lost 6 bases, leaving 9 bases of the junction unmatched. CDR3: CATRDGTSGRAVYNEQFF. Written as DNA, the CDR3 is TGTGCCACCAGGGACGGGACTAGCGGGAGGGCCGTTTACAATGAGCAGTTCTTC.

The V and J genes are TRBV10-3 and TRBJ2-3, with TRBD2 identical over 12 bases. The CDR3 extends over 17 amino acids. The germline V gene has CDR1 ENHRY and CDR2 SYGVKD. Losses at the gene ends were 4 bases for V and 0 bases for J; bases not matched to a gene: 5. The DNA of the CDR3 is TGTGCCATCAGTGCTTGGACTAGCGGGATTAGCACAGATACGCAGTATTTT. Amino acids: CAISAWTSGISTDTQYF.

CDR3 DNA: TGTGCCTGGAGTCCGGGACAGGGGGCCGGGGAGCTGTTTTTT. Translating gives CAWSPGQGAGELFF. This chain links TRBV30 with TRBJ2-2; 11 bases are shared with TRBD1. Trimming took 2 bases from V and 6 from J; bases not matched to a gene: 2. Germline V CDR1 and CDR2: GTSNPN, SVGIG (reference sequence). The CDR3 length is 14 residues.

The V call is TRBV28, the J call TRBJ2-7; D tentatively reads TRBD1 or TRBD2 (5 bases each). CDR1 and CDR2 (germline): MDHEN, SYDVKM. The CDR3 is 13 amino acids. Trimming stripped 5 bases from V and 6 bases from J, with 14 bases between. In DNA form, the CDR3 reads TGTGCCAGCAGTATCCCCCGGGGACCCGAGCAGTACTTC. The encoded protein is CASSIPRGPEQYF.

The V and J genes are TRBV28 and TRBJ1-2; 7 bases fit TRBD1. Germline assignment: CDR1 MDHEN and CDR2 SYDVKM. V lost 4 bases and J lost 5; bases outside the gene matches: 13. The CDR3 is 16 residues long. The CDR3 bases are TGTGCCAGCAGTTCTCCAGGGGGGCGTTTCGGGTATGGCTACACCTTC. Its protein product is CASSSPGGRFGYGYTF.

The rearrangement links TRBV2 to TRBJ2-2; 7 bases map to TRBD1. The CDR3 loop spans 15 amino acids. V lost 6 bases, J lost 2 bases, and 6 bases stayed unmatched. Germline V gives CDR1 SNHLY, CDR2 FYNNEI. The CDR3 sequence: CASRPGTANTGELFF. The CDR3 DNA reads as TGTGCCAGCAGACCCGGGACAGCTAACACCGGGGAGCTGTTTTTT.

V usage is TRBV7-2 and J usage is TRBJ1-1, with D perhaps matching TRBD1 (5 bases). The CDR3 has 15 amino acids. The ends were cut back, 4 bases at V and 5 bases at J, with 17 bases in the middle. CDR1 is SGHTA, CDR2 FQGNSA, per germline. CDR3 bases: TGTGCCAGCAGCTCCAACCCTACAGGAAGGACTGAAGCTTTCTTT. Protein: CASSSNPTGRTEAFF.

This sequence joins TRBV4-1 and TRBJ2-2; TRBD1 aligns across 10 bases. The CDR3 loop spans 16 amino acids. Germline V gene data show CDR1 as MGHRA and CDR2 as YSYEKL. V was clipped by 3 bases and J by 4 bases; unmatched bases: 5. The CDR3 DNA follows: TGCGCCAGCAGCCACGCCGACAGGGGGCCCACCGGGGAGCTGTTTTTT. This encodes CASSHADRGPTGELFF.

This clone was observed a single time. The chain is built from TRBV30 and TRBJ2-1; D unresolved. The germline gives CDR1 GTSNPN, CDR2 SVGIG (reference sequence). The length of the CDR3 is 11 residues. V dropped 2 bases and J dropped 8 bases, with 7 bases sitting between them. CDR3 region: CAWSQTDEQFF. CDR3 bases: TGTGCCTGGAGTCAAACGGATGAGCAGTTCTTC.

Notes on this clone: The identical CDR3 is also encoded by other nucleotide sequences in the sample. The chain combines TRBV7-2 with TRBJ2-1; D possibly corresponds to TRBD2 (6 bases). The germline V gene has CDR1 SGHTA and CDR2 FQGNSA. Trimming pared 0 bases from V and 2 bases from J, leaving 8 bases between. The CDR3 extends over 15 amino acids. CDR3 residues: CASSLAPGAYNEQFF. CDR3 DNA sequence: TGTGCCAGCAGCTTAGCACCGGGGGCCTACAATGAGCAGTTCTTC.

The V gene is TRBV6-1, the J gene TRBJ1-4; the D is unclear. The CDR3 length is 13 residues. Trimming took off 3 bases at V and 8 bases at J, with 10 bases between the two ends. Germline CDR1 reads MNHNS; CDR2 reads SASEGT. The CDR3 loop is CASSEVNSEKLFF. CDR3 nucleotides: TGTGCCAGCAGTGAGGTCAATTCCGAAAAACTGTTTTTT.

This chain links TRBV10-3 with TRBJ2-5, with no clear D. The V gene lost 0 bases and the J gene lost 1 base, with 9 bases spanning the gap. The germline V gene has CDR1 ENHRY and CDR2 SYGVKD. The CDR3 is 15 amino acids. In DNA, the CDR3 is TGTGCCATCAGTGAGTCTCGGGCAGTCCAAGAGACCCAGTACTTC. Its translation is CAISESRAVQETQYF.

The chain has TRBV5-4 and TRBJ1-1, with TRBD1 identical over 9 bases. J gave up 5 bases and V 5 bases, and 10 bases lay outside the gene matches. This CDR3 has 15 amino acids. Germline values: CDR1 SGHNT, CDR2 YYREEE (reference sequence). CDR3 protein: CASRPGTGPHTEAFF. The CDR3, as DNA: TGTGCCAGCAGGCCCGGGACAGGGCCCCATACTGAAGCTTTCTTT. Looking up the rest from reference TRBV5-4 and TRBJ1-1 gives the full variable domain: ETGVTQSPTHLIKTRGQQVTLRCSSQSGHNTVSWYQQALGQGPQFIFQYYREEENGRGNFPPRFSGLQFPNYSSELNVNALELDDSALYLCASRPGTGPHTEAFFGQGTRLTVV.

CDR3 sequence: CAISELGTGIYGYTF. In nucleotides, the CDR3 is TGTGCCATCAGTGAGTTGGGGACAGGGATCTATGGCTACACCTTC. The chain recombines TRBV10-3 with TRBJ1-2, with TRBD1 matching over 9 bases. This CDR3 contains 15 residues. In germline, CDR1 is ENHRY, CDR2 SYGVKD. Trimming removed 1 base from V and 4 bases from J; junction bases left unmatched: 4.